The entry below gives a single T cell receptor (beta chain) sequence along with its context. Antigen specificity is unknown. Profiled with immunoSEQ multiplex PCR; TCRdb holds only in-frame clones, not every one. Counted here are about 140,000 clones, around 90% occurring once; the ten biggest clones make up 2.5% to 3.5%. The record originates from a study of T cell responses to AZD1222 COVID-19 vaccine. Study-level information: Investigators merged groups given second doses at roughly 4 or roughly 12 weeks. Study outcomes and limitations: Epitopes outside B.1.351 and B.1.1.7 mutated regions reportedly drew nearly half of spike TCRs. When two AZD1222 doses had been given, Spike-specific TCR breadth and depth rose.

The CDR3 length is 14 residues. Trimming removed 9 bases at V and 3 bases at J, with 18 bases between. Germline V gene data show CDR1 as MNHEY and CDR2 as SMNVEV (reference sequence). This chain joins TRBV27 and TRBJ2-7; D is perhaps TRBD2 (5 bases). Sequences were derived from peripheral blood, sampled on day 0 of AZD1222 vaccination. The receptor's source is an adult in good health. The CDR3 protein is CARQFGIKGYEQYF. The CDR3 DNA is TGTGCCAGACAATTCGGGATAAAGGGCTACGAGCAGTACTTC.